The 19 T cell receptor beta chains below were found in one sample sequenced in a study of Graves' ophthalmopathy and Graves' hyperthyroidism. Amplified TCR beta CDR3 regions were obtained using RNA transcripts as template. Scientists carried out first-round RT-PCR using HTBI primers and then a second-round multiplex PCR. One entry per CDR3 protein, called by TCRdb with MiXCR from the multiplex PCR reads. This table has hundreds of thousands of distinct CDR3 sequences, 22% appearing once. The specimen sequenced was peripheral blood. These receptors were obtained from a woman between 18 and 30 years old with stable Graves' hyperthyroidism. Some clones in this sample may be carry-over from other donors' samples.

With respect to this clonotype: One base away lies a much larger clone, so this may be a sequencing read error. V usage is TRBV4-1 and J usage is TRBJ2-7; a possible D gene is TRBD1 (6 bases). The CDR3 is 16 residues long. Germline values: CDR1 MGHRA, CDR2 YSYEKL. The germline V and J ends were trimmed by 1 base and 2 bases, with 15 bases remaining between them. As DNA, the CDR3 is TGCGCCAGCAGCCAAGGGGGGCGGTACCGTCCCTACGAGCAGTACTTC. It codes for CASSQGGRYRPYEQYF.

This clonotype was counted ten times or more. The chain carries TRBV20-1 and TRBJ1-1, with D perhaps TRBD1 (5 bases). The V gene lost 3 bases and the J gene lost 3 bases, with 5 bases spanning the gap. Per germline, CDR1 DFQATT and CDR2 SNEGSKA (reference sequence). The CDR3 length is 11 residues. CDR3 bases: TGCAGTGCTAGCAGGGACACTGAAGCTTTCTTT. Its translation is CSASRDTEAFF.

This clonotype was found many times. This rearrangement joins TRBV18 to TRBJ1-2, with D maybe TRBD1 (6 bases). With 3 bases removed from V and 6 bases from J, the gap between germline ends came to 14 bases. The CDR3 totals 14 residues. Germline V CDR1 and CDR2: KGHSH, LQKENI. This CDR3 is CASSPIRDTDGYTF. CDR3 nucleotide sequence: TGTGCCAGCTCACCGATCCGGGACACCGATGGCTACACCTTC.

This clonotype turned up a few times. The chain recombines TRBV25-1 with TRBJ1-2; D is possibly TRBD1 (5 bases). This CDR3 has 16 amino acids. Trimming shortened V by 4 bases and J by 4 bases, and 19 bases separated the two germline ends. Germline V gene sequence: CDR1 MGHDK, CDR2 SYGVNS. The CDR3 reads CASSARDPDIGYGYTF. The CDR3 nucleotides read TGTGCCAGCAGTGCCCGGGACCCTGATATTGGCTATGGCTACACCTTC.

The chain uses TRBV20-1 and TRBJ1-6; TRBD1 agrees at 9 bases. Germline V gives CDR1 DFQATT, CDR2 SNEGSKA (reference sequence). V lost 3 bases to trimming and J lost 4 bases; unmatched junction nucleotides: 4. The CDR3 length is 15 residues. CDR3: CSASETGGYNSPLHF. The CDR3 DNA is TGCAGTGCTAGCGAGACAGGGGGGTATAATTCACCCCTCCACTTT.

The J gene is TRBJ1-1, the V gene TRBV30; TRBD1 is a possible D gene (5 bases). The CDR3 loop spans 13 amino acids. Germline-derived CDR1 and CDR2 are GTSNPN and SVGIG (reference sequence). Trimming took off 3 bases at V and 4 bases at J, with 12 bases between the two ends. The CDR3 spells CAWSPGGGTEAFF. The CDR3 DNA is TGTGCCTGGAGCCCCGGGGGGGGCACTGAAGCTTTCTTT.

The chain links TRBV30 to TRBJ2-5, with a possible D match to TRBD1 (6 bases). V lost 1 base and J 3 bases, leaving 15 bases between the germline ends. Germline V gives CDR1 GTSNPN, CDR2 SVGIG (reference sequence). This CDR3 has 15 amino acids. CDR3 residues: CAWSATGTPKETQYF. CDR3 in DNA: TGTGCCTGGAGTGCAACCGGGACACCTAAAGAGACCCAGTACTTC.

A few counts support this clonotype. The gene calls are TRBV11-3 and TRBJ1-5, with 8 nucleotides matching TRBD1. The CDR3 spans 15 residues. The V gene's germline CDR1 is SGHNT and CDR2 YENEEA. V trimming: 4 bases; J trimming: 4 bases; junction bases outside the gene matches: 6. The CDR3 DNA is TGTGCCAGCAGCTCCACAGGGGGTATTAATCAGCCCCAGCATTTT. Translating gives CASSSTGGINQPQHF. The full variable domain, its missing parts supplied by reference TRBV11-3 and TRBJ1-5, is EAGVVQSPRYKIIEKKQPVAFWCNPISGHNTLYWYLQNLGQGPELLIRYENEEAVDDSQLPKDRFSAERLKGVDSTLKIQPAELGDSAVYLCASSSTGGINQPQHFGDGTRLSIL.

The chain uses TRBV3-1 and TRBJ1-2, with D unclear. This CDR3 is built from 15 residues. Germline CDR1 is LGHDT and CDR2 is YNNKEL (reference sequence). Trimming cost V 0 bases and J 2 bases, with 10 bases left between them. The CDR3 loop reads CASSQEIGPNYGYTF. The CDR3 region has the DNA TGTGCCAGCAGCCAAGAAATCGGACCCAACTATGGCTACACCTTC.

In its sample, this clonotype was seen many times. This rearrangement joins TRBV4-1 to TRBJ2-2; D is possibly TRBD2 (6 bases). V was cut by 4 bases and J by 3 bases, with 18 bases left in between. The CDR3 is made up of 17 amino acids. Germline-derived CDR1 and CDR2 are MGHRA and YSYEKL. The CDR3 here is CASSRTGLRKYTGELFF. In DNA, the CDR3 is TGCGCCAGCAGCCGAACGGGACTCCGAAAATACACCGGGGAGCTGTTTTTT.

The V gene is TRBV2, the J gene TRBJ1-5, with D uncertain. The CDR3 has 14 amino acids. Germline CDR1 reads SNHLY; CDR2 reads FYNNEI. V shed 6 bases and J shed 7 bases, with 16 bases lying between them. The CDR3 sequence is CASSLVSERQPQHF. In nucleotides, the CDR3 is TGTGCCAGCAGCCTAGTTTCGGAGAGACAGCCCCAGCATTTT.

Worth noting for this clonotype: Because the CDR3 is missing its conserved closing phenylalanine or tryptophan, this is likely a read error. V gene TRBV28 combines with J gene TRBJ1-5; D is uncertain. Germline V gene lookup returns CDR1 MDHEN and CDR2 SYDVKM. The CDR3 runs 12 residues. V lost 9 bases and J 7 bases, leaving 13 bases between the germline ends. The chain's CDR3 is CASRPGGQPQHY. In DNA, the CDR3 is TGTGCCAGTAGACCAGGCGGGCAGCCCCAGCATTAT.

The sample holds many counts of this clonotype. This chain joins TRBV27 and TRBJ1-2; D not resolved. There are 12 residues in the CDR3. CDR1 is MNHEY and CDR2 is SMNVEV in the germline V gene (reference sequence). V was trimmed by 10 bases and J by 8 bases, leaving 17 bases between them. CDR3 region: CATKTGLRGYTF. CDR3 in DNA: TGTGCCACCAAGACGGGCCTGAGGGGCTACACCTTC.

At least ten counts were recorded for this clonotype. This CDR3 reads CASGDRDDQPQHF. The CDR3 coding sequence is TGTGCCAGCGGGGACAGGGATGATCAGCCCCAGCATTTT. This chain links TRBV12-3 or TRBV12-4 with TRBJ1-5; the match to TRBD1 covers 9 bases. CDR3 length equals 13 residues. The V segment lost 8 bases and the J segment 5 bases; nucleotides outside the gene matches: 4.

This clonotype was observed many times. The genes are TRBV12-3 or TRBV12-4 and TRBJ1-3, with a weak D call TRBD1 (6 bases). The CDR3 spans 18 residues. V lost 5 bases, J lost 0 bases, and 20 bases lay in between. CDR3 region: CASSEPGRGHLSGNTIYF. Written as DNA, the CDR3 is TGTGCCAGCAGTGAGCCGGGCAGGGGCCATCTCTCTGGAAACACCATATATTTT.

This clonotype was detected ten times or more. This rearrangement joins TRBV10-3 to TRBJ2-5; no reliable D call. Trimming removed 10 bases at V and 4 bases at J, with 16 bases between. This CDR3 has 13 amino acids. CDR1 is ENHRY, CDR2 SYGVKD, per germline. CDR3 protein: CATAQNQGETQYF. In DNA, the CDR3 is TGTGCCACCGCCCAAAATCAAGGAGAGACCCAGTACTTC.

This chain connects TRBV4-1 to TRBJ1-5; D remains unclear. CDR1 is MGHRA, CDR2 YSYEKL, per germline. V lost 2 bases and J 6 bases, leaving 8 bases between the germline ends. The CDR3 is made up of 13 amino acids. The CDR3 sequence: CASSQFPGQPQHF. The CDR3 DNA reads as TGCGCCAGCAGCCAATTTCCTGGTCAGCCCCAGCATTTT.

This clonotype was seen repeatedly, ten times or more. The chain carries TRBV6-5 and TRBJ1-3, with D unresolved. The CDR3 is made up of 15 amino acids. CDR1 is MNHEY and CDR2 is SVGAGI in the germline V gene. V was trimmed by 0 bases and J by 2 bases, leaving 8 bases between them. The DNA for the CDR3 is TGTGCCAGCAGTTACTCCAGAAGACCTGGAAACACCATATATTTT. It codes for CASSYSRRPGNTIYF.

This clonotype was seen ten or more times. Sequence at one end of the junction differs from germline and may be a read error. The chain links TRBV12-3 or TRBV12-4 to TRBJ1-1; TRBD1 matches 7 bases. This CDR3 is 14 amino acids long. In DNA, the CDR3 is TGTGTCAGCAGTTCCGGACAGGCGTGGGTGGGGGCTTTCTTT. Protein product: CVSSSGQAWVGAFF.